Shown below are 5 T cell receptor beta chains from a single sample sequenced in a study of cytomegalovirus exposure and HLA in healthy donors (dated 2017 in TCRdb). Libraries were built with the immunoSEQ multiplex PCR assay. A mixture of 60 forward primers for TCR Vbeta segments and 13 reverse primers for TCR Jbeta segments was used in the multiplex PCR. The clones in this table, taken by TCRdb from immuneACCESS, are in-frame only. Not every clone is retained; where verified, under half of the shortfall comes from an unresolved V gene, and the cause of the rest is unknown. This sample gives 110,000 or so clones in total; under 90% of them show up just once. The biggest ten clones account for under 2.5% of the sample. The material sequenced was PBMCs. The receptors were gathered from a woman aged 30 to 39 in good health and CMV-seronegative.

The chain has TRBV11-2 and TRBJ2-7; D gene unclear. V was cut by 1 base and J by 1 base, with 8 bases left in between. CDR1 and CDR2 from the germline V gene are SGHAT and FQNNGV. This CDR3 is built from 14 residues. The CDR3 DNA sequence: TGTGCCAGCAGCTTAGGAGTGACTTCCTACGAGCAGTACTTC. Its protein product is CASSLGVTSYEQYF.

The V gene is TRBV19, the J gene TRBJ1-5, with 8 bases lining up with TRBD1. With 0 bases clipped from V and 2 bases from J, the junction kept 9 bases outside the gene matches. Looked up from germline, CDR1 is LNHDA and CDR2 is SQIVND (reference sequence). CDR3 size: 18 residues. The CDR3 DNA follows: TGTGCCAGTAGTATAGATCGAGGGAGGACAGGGCGCAATCAGCCCCAGCATTTT. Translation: CASSIDRGRTGRNQPQHF. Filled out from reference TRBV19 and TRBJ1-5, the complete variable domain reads DGGITQSPKYLFRKEGQNVTLSCEQNLNHDAMYWYRQDPGQGLRLIYYSQIVNDFQKGDIAEGYSVSREKKESFPLTVTSAQKNPTAFYLCASSIDRGRTGRNQPQHFGDGTRLSIL.

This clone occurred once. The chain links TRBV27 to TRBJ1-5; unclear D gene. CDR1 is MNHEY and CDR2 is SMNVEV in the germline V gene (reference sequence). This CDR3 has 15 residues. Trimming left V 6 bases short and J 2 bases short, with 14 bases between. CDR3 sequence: CASSPVPGGNQPQHF. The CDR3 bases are TGTGCCAGCAGCCCCGTGCCGGGAGGCAATCAGCCCCAGCATTTT.

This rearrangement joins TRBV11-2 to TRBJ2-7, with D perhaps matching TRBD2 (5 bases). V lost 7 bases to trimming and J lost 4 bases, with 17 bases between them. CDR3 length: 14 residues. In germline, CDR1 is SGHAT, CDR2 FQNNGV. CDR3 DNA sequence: TGTGCCAGCACTTCGCCGGAGGAACGGTACGAGCAGTACTTC. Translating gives CASTSPEERYEQYF.

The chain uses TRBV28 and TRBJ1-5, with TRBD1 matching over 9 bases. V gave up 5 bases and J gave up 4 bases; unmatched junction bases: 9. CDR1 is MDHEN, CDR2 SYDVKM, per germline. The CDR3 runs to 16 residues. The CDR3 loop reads CASSTYPGTGNQPQHF. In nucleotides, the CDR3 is TGTGCCAGCAGTACCTATCCGGGGACAGGGAATCAGCCCCAGCATTTT.